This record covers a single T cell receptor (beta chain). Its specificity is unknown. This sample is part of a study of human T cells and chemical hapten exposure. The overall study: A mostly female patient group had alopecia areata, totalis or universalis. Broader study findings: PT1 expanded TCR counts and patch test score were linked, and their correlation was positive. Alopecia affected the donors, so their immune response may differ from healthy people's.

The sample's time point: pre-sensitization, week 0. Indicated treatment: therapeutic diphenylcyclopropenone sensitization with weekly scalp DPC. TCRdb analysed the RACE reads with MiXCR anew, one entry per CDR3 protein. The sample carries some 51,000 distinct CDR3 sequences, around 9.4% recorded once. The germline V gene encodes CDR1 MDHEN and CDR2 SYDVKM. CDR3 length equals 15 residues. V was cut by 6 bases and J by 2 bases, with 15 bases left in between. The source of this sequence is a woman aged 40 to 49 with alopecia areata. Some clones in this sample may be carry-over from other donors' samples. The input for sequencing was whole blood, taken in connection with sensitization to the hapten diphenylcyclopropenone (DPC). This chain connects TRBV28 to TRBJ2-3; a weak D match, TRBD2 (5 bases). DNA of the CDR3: TGTGCCAGCAGGGAGGTTCTGGTCTCCACAGATACGCAGTATTTT. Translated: CASREVLVSTDTQYF. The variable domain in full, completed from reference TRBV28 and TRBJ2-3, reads DVKVTQSSRYLVKRTGEKVFLECVQDMDHENMFWYRQDPGLGLRLIYFSYDVKMKEKGDIPEGYSVSREKKERFSLILESASTNQTSMYLCASREVLVSTDTQYFGPGTRLTVL.